This entry describes one T cell receptor (beta chain). What it recognizes is unknown. CDR1 and CDR2 from the germline V gene are MGHRA and YSYEKL. The V gene end was trimmed by 0 bases and the J gene end by 4 bases; junction bases not matched to a gene: 4. The CDR3 is 15 residues long. Time point defined: neoterminal ileum biopsy at postoperative endoscopy, about 6 months after surgery. Included were adult ileal or ileocolonic Crohn's patients indicated for ileocolonic resection. This entry belongs to a study of T cell repertoires in ileal Crohn's disease. Study at large: Biopsies of the neoterminal ileum at postoperative colonoscopy form M6 samples. General study results and limits: Endoscopic recurrence occurred in every patient whose clonality exceeded 26.8%.

The method was immunoSEQ multiplex PCR; TCRdb's version includes in-frame clones alone and lacks a portion of them. The sample shows about 62,000 clones, around 90% of them seen only once. This clonotype originated in an adult with Crohn's disease. The chain carries TRBV4-1 and TRBJ1-1; 8 bases map to TRBD1. Sequenced: ileal tissue. CDR3 in amino acids: CASSQEGQASTEAFF. In nucleotides, the CDR3 is TGCGCCAGCAGCCAAGAGGGACAGGCATCCACTGAAGCTTTCTTT.